This entry is about one T cell receptor (beta chain). Its cognate antigen is unknown. The CDR3 has 13 residues. The V gene's germline CDR1 is SGHDT and CDR2 YYEEEE. The germline V and J ends were trimmed by 5 bases and 2 bases, with 10 bases remaining between them. The data stem from a study of T cell repertoires in cytomegalovirus infection. TCRdb reprocessed the reads with MiXCR, giving one entry per CDR3 protein. In the table there are approximately 730,000 distinct CDR3 sequences, roughly 33% of which are singletons. The TCR comes from a human donor in good health (CMV status not recorded). Some clones in this sample may be carry-over from other donors' samples. Specimen: cultured PBMCs, collected from culture after CMV antigen stimulation. The gene calls are TRBV5-6 and TRBJ1-2, with D hard to call. The CDR3 reads CASSYDPNYGYTF. The CDR3 coding sequence is TGTGCCAGCAGTTACGACCCCAACTATGGCTACACCTTC.